This T cell receptor beta chain is drawn from a study of shared clonotypes between healthy human individuals. Deep-level settings were used for running the assay. Generated by immunoSEQ multiplex PCR, the TCRdb table keeps only in-frame clones and is missing some. This repertoire shows over 750,000 clones, approximately 97% found once; its top ten account for about 0.22%. There are 13 residues in the CDR3. CDR1 is SQVTM, CDR2 ANQGSEA, per germline. V was clipped by 6 bases and J by 0 bases, with 12 bases between them. CD45RO-negative CD8 cells positively selected for CCR7 made up the naive population, which excluded terminally differentiated effector memory CD45RA+ cells.

This TCR was recovered from a man aged 30-40 years in good health. The rearrangement joins TRBV29-1 to TRBJ2-7; D remains ambiguous. The sample consisted of naive CD8+ T cells sorted from blood. CDR3 in amino acids: CSVKPRGSYEQYF. CDR3 in DNA: TGCAGCGTGAAACCCAGAGGCTCCTACGAGCAGTACTTC.